Shown below are 12 T cell receptor beta chains from a single sample sequenced in a study of patients and donors after allogeneic stem cell transplantation. TCRdb re-analysed the RT-PCR reads in MiXCR, keeping a single row per CDR3 protein. The table has about 410,000 distinct CDR3 sequences, roughly 17% seen once. Source material: blood, either unsorted or a sorted T cell fraction (not recorded which). The origin of the receptors is a human donor who was either an allogeneic HSCT recipient or a stem cell or donor lymphocyte infusion donor (not recorded which). It is not recorded whose cells these are; they may come from a transplant donor.

CDR3 DNA: TGCGCCAGCAGCCCCCCGGGACAGGGCGCGTATGGCTACACCTTC. Protein product: CASSPPGQGAYGYTF. This sequence joins TRBV4-1 and TRBJ1-2; 9 bases are a match to TRBD1. This CDR3 is built from 15 residues. CDR1 is MGHRA, CDR2 YSYEKL, per germline. J gave up 5 bases and V 4 bases, and 8 bases lay outside the gene matches.

This clonotype has just a few counts. The CDR3 here is CAVGQVYEQYF. DNA of the CDR3: TGTGCCGTGGGACAGGTGTACGAGCAGTACTTC. The chain recombines TRBV19 with TRBJ2-7, with 8 positions matching TRBD1. The ends lost 11 bases at V and 4 bases at J; junction bases unmatched: 4. Germline loops: CDR1 LNHDA, CDR2 SQIVND (reference sequence). This CDR3 spans 11 amino acids.

The V gene is TRBV9, the J gene TRBJ2-2; 9 positions match TRBD1. Germline assignment: CDR1 SGDLS and CDR2 YYNGEE. Trimming removed 2 bases from V and 5 bases from J; junction bases left unmatched: 4. The CDR3 is 15 residues long. The CDR3 bases are TGTGCCAGCAGCGTTGGACAGGGGAGGACCGGGGAGCTGTTTTTT. It yields the protein CASSVGQGRTGELFF. Full variable domain (rest looked up from reference TRBV9 and TRBJ2-2): DSGVTQTPKHLITATGQRVTLRCSPRSGDLSVYWYQQSLDQGLQFLIQYYNGEERAKGNILERFSAQQFPDLHSELNLSSLELGDSALYFCASSVGQGRTGELFFGEGSRLTVL.

The chain employs TRBV11-2 and TRBJ1-4; tentatively, D is TRBD1 (5 bases). In germline, CDR1 is SGHAT, CDR2 FQNNGV. There are 18 residues in the CDR3. V was pared by 4 bases and J by 4 bases, with 22 bases between. The CDR3 nucleotides are TGTGCCAGCAGCTCCGAACGGGGGGGGGAGGCCTTTAATGAAAAACTGTTTTTT. Its protein product is CASSSERGGEAFNEKLFF.

This clonotype has more than one count but fewer than ten. This chain connects TRBV4-1 to TRBJ2-3, with 8 nucleotides matching TRBD2. The CDR3 is made up of 16 amino acids. Looked up from germline, CDR1 is MGHRA and CDR2 is YSYEKL. With 2 bases clipped from V and 5 bases from J, the junction kept 9 bases outside the gene matches. Written as DNA, the CDR3 is TGCGCCAGCAGCCAACGCCTGTGGCTAGCGGGAGATACGCAGTATTTT. As protein: CASSQRLWLAGDTQYF.

The V call is TRBV9, the J call TRBJ2-4; either TRBD1 or TRBD2 may fit D (5 bases each). The germline gives CDR1 SGDLS, CDR2 YYNGEE. Deletions cut 0 bases from V and 1 base from J, with 8 bases between. The CDR3 sequence is 15 residues long. CDR3 DNA sequence: TGTGCCAGCAGCGTAGCTGAGGGGGCCAAAAACATTCAGTACTTC. Translating gives CASSVAEGAKNIQYF.

This clonotype showed up just a few times. The V gene is TRBV2, the J gene TRBJ2-5; 7 bases line up with TRBD1. Germline V gene lookup returns CDR1 SNHLY and CDR2 FYNNEI. The CDR3 sequence is 13 residues long. J was trimmed by 5 bases and V by 7 bases; bases with no gene match: 7. The CDR3 DNA follows: TGTGCCAGCAAGGGACAGTACTCCGAGACCCAGTACTTC. It encodes CASKGQYSETQYF.

This clonotype was observed a handful of times. The J gene is TRBJ2-2, the V gene TRBV5-1; weak D call: TRBD1 (5 bases). The CDR3 is 16 amino acids. Germline V gene data show CDR1 as SGHRS and CDR2 as YFSETQ. Between the trimmed V and J ends, which lost 0 bases and 3 bases, there was a span of 12 bases. As DNA, the CDR3 is TGCGCCAGCAGCTTGGGGGGCCTCACGGACACCGGGGAGCTGTTTTTT. Translated: CASSLGGLTDTGELFF.

This clonotype has only a few counts. The chain couples TRBV20-1 to TRBJ2-1; 9 positions match TRBD2. CDR1 and CDR2 (germline): DFQATT, SNEGSKA (reference sequence). The V segment lost 4 bases and the J segment 4 bases; nucleotides outside the gene matches: 2. This CDR3 is built from 13 residues. For the CDR3, the DNA is TGCAGTGCTACTAGCGGGAAATACAATGAGCAGTTCTTC. Its translation is CSATSGKYNEQFF.

Regarding this clonotype: The conserved closing phenylalanine or tryptophan is absent in this CDR3, likely reflecting a read error. This chain links TRBV20-1 with TRBJ1-2; no clear D. V shed 0 bases and J shed 7 bases, with 6 bases lying between them. The CDR3 runs to 11 residues. Germline V gene lookup returns CDR1 DFQATT and CDR2 SNEGSKA (reference sequence). In DNA form, the CDR3 reads TGCAGTGCTAGAGATCTGAGTGGCTACACCTCC. It specifies CSARDLSGYTS.

J is TRBJ2-3 and V is TRBV20-1; D remains unclear. CDR1 and CDR2 from the germline V gene are DFQATT and SNEGSKA (reference sequence). The CDR3 runs 11 residues. The V end was cut by 5 bases, the J end by 9 bases, with 12 bases between. CDR3 sequence reads: CSAPLRATQYF. In DNA, the CDR3 is TGCAGTGCTCCCCTGAGAGCGACGCAGTATTTT.

The chain recombines TRBV3-1 with TRBJ2-7; TRBD2 aligns across 8 bases. CDR1 is LGHDT, CDR2 YNNKEL, per germline (reference sequence). V lost 4 bases, J lost 6 bases, and 8 bases stayed unmatched. The CDR3 spans 14 residues. The CDR3 region has the DNA TGTGCCAGCAGCCCGGGACTAGGGACAAGCGAGCAGTACTTC. It specifies CASSPGLGTSEQYF.